This T cell receptor beta chain came from a study of blood T cells in healthy people across ages. Study-level points and caveats: Whereas aged donors had fewer naive CD4+ cells, long-lived donors had more of them and higher diversity.

The use of a sample-barcoded 5' primer and a J-beta primer mix characterized a second PCR of about 7 to 12 cycles. A minimum of 2.5 million CDR3-containing paired-end reads was obtained for each sample. TCRdb itself ran the 5' RACE reads through MiXCR, one entry per CDR3 protein. Counted here are around 1.7 million distinct CDR3 sequences, approximately 28% occurring once; the ten biggest clones make up 6.5% to 8.5%. Concerning this clonotype: Its antigen is currently unknown.

Germline lookup yields CDR1 DFQATT and CDR2 SNEGSKA (reference sequence). Trimming cost V 5 bases and J 7 bases, with 18 bases left between them. The CDR3 runs to 13 residues. PBMCs, at least 7 million per sample, were isolated. The authors extracted at least 5 micrograms of total RNA per sample. Specimen: blood. This TCR came from a woman aged 25 to 39 in good health. The gene calls are TRBV20-1 and TRBJ2-7, with D possibly called TRBD1 or TRBD2 (5 bases each). Written as DNA, the CDR3 is TGCAGTGCTGGGGGAATTATCGATAGTGAGCAGTACTTC. Protein product: CSAGGIIDSEQYF.